The 16 T cell receptor beta chains in this list originate from one sample, sequenced in a study of identical twins. MiXCR was run by TCRdb on the 5' RACE reads, yielding one entry per CDR3 protein. Seen here are 600,000 to 850,000 distinct CDR3 sequences, approximately 18% observed once, and the top ten hold around 13%. These same records also appear under a second study, on T cells expressing NK-cell markers.

The material sequenced was PBMCs. The receptors here all came from a woman younger than 30 in good health.

The chain joins TRBV10-3 to TRBJ2-1; tentatively, D is TRBD2 (5 bases). V was shortened by 10 bases and J by 8 bases, with 15 bases between the two germline ends. CDR3 length: 12 residues. CDR1 ENHRY and CDR2 SYGVKD come from the germline V gene. DNA for the CDR3: TGTGCCACCTCGGGCGGGTTCGATGAGCAGTTCTTC. Protein sequence: CATSGGFDEQFF.

This clonotype came up a few times. The rearrangement joins TRBV5-1 to TRBJ2-3, with D perhaps matching TRBD1 (6 bases). Germline CDR1 and CDR2: SGHRS and YFSETQ. This CDR3 region has 18 residues. Trimming shortened V by 4 bases and J by 0 bases, and 21 bases separated the two germline ends. The CDR3 loop reads CASSPDPTGAVSTDTQYF. CDR3 nucleotide sequence: TGCGCCAGCAGCCCGGACCCGACAGGAGCGGTTAGCACAGATACGCAGTATTTT.

At least ten counts were recorded for this clonotype. V gene TRBV5-1 combines with J gene TRBJ2-5; maybe TRBD1 (6 bases). The CDR3 loop spans 14 amino acids. Deletions cut 1 base from V and 0 bases from J, with 7 bases between. Germline V gene sequence: CDR1 SGHRS, CDR2 YFSETQ. The CDR3 DNA follows: TGCGCCAGCAGCTTGCAGGGGTACCAAGAGACCCAGTACTTC. Translating gives CASSLQGYQETQYF. Full variable domain (outside the CDR3, taken from reference TRBV5-1 and TRBJ2-5): KAGVTQTPRYLIKTRGQQVTLSCSPISGHRSVSWYQQTPGQGLQFLFEYFSETQRNKGNFPGRFSGRQFSNSRSEMNVSTLELGDSALYLCASSLQGYQETQYFGPGTRLLVL.

This clonotype appeared a few times. The rearrangement joins TRBV9 to TRBJ2-3; 7 positions match TRBD1. The CDR3 is 14 amino acids. Per germline, CDR1 SGDLS and CDR2 YYNGEE. The junction had 5 bases not matched to a gene; V was cut back by 3 bases and J by 4 bases. Here the CDR3 DNA reads TGTGCCAGCAGCGGACAGGGAGCGTCAGATACGCAGTATTTT. Translating it yields CASSGQGASDTQYF.

This chain uses TRBV10-3 with TRBJ2-1; 8 nucleotides align to TRBD1. CDR1 is ENHRY and CDR2 is SYGVKD in the germline V gene. Trimming cost V 2 bases and J 5 bases; bases outside gene matches: 5. The CDR3 has 15 amino acids. CDR3 DNA: TGTGCCATCAGTGAGACGGGACAGGTGAACAATGAGCAGTTCTTC. It translates to CAISETGQVNNEQFF.

The chain links TRBV3-1 to TRBJ2-5, with a tentative D call TRBD2 (5 bases). This CDR3 has 14 amino acids. Germline lookup yields CDR1 LGHDT and CDR2 YNNKEL (reference sequence). Trimming left V 4 bases short and J 5 bases short, with 14 bases between. This chain's CDR3 is CASSPLLAGETQYF. In DNA form, the CDR3 reads TGTGCCAGCAGCCCCCTGCTAGCTGGGGAGACCCAGTACTTC.

The V call is TRBV30, the J call TRBJ2-7, with D possibly being TRBD2 (5 bases). Trimming pared 2 bases from V and 9 bases from J, leaving 8 bases between. This CDR3 contains 10 residues. Germline CDR1 GTSNPN, CDR2 SVGIG (reference sequence). In nucleotides, the CDR3 is TGTGCCTGGAGTCGGGGTAGGCAGTACTTC. As protein: CAWSRGRQYF.

The chain uses TRBV7-9 and TRBJ2-2; a possible D gene is TRBD1 (5 bases). The CDR3 spans 14 residues. The V end lost 5 bases, the J end lost 7 bases, and 14 bases lay between the germline ends. Germline-derived CDR1 and CDR2 are SEHNR and FQNEAQ (reference sequence). CDR3 sequence (DNA): TGTGCCAGCAGCGGACGGACACGTATCGGGGAGCTGTTTTTT. Translated, it gives CASSGRTRIGELFF. Supplemented by reference TRBV7-9 and TRBJ2-2, the full variable domain reads DTGVSQNPRHKITKRGQNVTFRCDPISEHNRLYWYRQTLGQGPEFLTYFQNEAQLEKSRLLSDRFSAERPKGSFSTLEIQRTEQGDSAMYLCASSGRTRIGELFFGEGSRLTVL.

The chain carries TRBV9 and TRBJ2-3; D is perhaps TRBD1 (6 bases). This CDR3 is built from 15 residues. Trimming pared 4 bases from V and 4 bases from J, leaving 16 bases between. CDR1 and CDR2 (germline): SGDLS, YYNGEE. The chain's CDR3 is CASSTQGRGPDTQYF. The CDR3 region has the DNA TGTGCCAGCAGCACACAGGGTCGGGGCCCAGATACGCAGTATTTT.

The V gene is TRBV12-3 or TRBV12-4, the J gene TRBJ2-3, with D hard to call. The CDR3 sequence is 11 residues long. Trimming removed 6 bases from V and 14 bases from J, with 15 bases in between. CDR3 bases: TGTGCCAGCAGCCCGGGCCCCGGACCGTATTTT. Its protein is CASSPGPGPYF.

The rearrangement links TRBV20-1 to TRBJ2-7; 9 nucleotides line up with TRBD2. Trimming cost V 1 base and J 3 bases; bases outside gene matches: 7. In germline, CDR1 is DFQATT, CDR2 SNEGSKA (reference sequence). The CDR3 runs to 15 residues. Here the CDR3 DNA reads TGCAGTGCTAGAGCCGGGACTAGCAGAATCTACGAGCAGTACTTC. Its protein product is CSARAGTSRIYEQYF.

This clonotype was found a few times. The chain links TRBV12-3 or TRBV12-4 to TRBJ1-2; unclear D gene. This CDR3 is 14 amino acids long. V was clipped by 4 bases and J by 6 bases, with 15 bases between them. CDR3 amino acids: CASSWRGLEDGYTF. In nucleotides, the CDR3 is TGTGCCAGCAGTTGGCGAGGCTTGGAGGATGGCTACACCTTC.

The chain links TRBV29-1 to TRBJ2-3; TRBD2 agrees at 9 bases. Germline V gene data show CDR1 as SQVTM and CDR2 as ANQGSEA. V lost 8 bases to trimming and J lost 0 bases; unmatched junction nucleotides: 6. The CDR3 is made up of 14 amino acids. The CDR3 DNA reads TGCAGCACCAGGACTAGCGCAAGCACAGATACGCAGTATTTT. It encodes CSTRTSASTDTQYF.

The J gene is TRBJ2-5, the V gene TRBV20-1, with D hard to call. The CDR3 loop spans 12 amino acids. Looked up from germline, CDR1 is DFQATT and CDR2 is SNEGSKA (reference sequence). Trimming took 4 bases from V and 2 from J, leaving 8 bases between them. This CDR3 reads CSAIGIQETQYF. CDR3 coding DNA: TGCAGTGCTATCGGAATTCAAGAGACCCAGTACTTC.

This chain connects TRBV4-3 to TRBJ2-3; TRBD2 matches 9 bases. The V segment lost 3 bases and the J segment 2 bases; nucleotides outside the gene matches: 3. Looked up from germline, CDR1 is LGHNA and CDR2 is YSLEER. The CDR3 extends over 15 amino acids. The CDR3 DNA sequence: TGCGCCAGCAGCCACCGGGGACTAGCCACAGATACGCAGTATTTT. Protein sequence: CASSHRGLATDTQYF.

This clonotype has at least ten counts. The chain recombines TRBV6-5 with TRBJ2-3, with TRBD2 matching 13 bases. Germline loops: CDR1 MNHEY, CDR2 SVGAGI. V was clipped by 3 bases and J by 0 bases; unmatched bases: 6. The CDR3 has 18 amino acids. DNA for the CDR3: TGTGCCAGCAGTTATCAACTAGCGGGAGGGCCGAGCACAGATACGCAGTATTTT. Translation gives CASSYQLAGGPSTDTQYF.